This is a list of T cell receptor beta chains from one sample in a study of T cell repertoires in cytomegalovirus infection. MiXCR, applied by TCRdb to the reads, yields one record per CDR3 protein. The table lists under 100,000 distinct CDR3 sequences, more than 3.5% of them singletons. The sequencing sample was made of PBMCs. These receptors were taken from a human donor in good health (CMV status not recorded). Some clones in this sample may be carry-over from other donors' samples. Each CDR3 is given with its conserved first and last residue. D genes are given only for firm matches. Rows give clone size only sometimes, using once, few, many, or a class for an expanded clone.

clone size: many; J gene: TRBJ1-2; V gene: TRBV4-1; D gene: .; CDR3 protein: CASSQDGLYTF; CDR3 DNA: TGCGCCAGCAGCCAAGATGGACTCTACACCTTC
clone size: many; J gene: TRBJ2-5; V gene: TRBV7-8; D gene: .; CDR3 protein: CASSLALQETQYF; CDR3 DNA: TGTGCCAGCAGCTTAGCACTCCAAGAGACCCAGTACTTC
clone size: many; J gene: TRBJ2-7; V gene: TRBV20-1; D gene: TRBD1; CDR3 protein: CSARDNTGGPYEQYF; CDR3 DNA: TGCAGTGCTAGAGATAATACAGGGGGCCCCTACGAGCAGTACTTC
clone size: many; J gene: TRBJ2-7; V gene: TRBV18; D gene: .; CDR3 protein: CASSPPGRGEQYF; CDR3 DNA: TGTGCCAGCTCACCACCTGGAAGGGGCGAGCAGTACTTC
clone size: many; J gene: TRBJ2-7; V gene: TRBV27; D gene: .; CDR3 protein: CASSLSVGSYEQYF; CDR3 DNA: TGTGCCAGCAGTTTATCAGTAGGATCCTACGAGCAGTACTTC
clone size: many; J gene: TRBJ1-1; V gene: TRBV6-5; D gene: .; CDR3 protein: CASSYRGGNTEAFF; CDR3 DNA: TGTGCCAGCAGTTACCGTGGGGGGAACACTGAAGCTTTCTTT
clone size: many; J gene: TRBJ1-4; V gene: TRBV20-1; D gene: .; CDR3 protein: CSARRGGATNEKLFF; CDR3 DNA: TGCAGTGCTCGAAGGGGGGGAGCAACTAATGAAAAACTGTTTTTT
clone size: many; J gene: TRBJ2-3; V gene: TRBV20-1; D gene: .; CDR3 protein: CSARDMASGTDTQYF; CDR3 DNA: TGCAGTGCTAGAGATATGGCTAGCGGCACAGATACGCAGTATTTT
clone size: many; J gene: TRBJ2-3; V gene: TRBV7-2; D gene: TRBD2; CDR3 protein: CASSLIFGGGSTDTQYF; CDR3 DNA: TGTGCCAGCAGCTTAATTTTCGGCGGGGGGTCCACAGATACGCAGTATTTT
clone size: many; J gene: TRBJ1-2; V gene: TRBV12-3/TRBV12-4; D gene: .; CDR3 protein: CASSLNGYTF; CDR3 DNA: TGTGCCAGCAGTTTAAATGGCTACACCTTC
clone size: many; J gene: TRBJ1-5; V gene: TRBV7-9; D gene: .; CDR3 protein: CASSPAGPINQPQHF; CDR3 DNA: TGTGCCAGCAGCCCCGCGGGACCGATTAATCAGCCCCAGCATTTT
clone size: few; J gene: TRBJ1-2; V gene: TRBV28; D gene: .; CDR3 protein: CASALNYGYTF; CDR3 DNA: TGTGCCAGCGCGCTTAACTATGGCTACACCTTC
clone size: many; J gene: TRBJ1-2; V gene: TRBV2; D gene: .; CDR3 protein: CASLGGSYGYTF; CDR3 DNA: TGTGCCAGTTTAGGAGGAAGCTATGGCTACACCTTC
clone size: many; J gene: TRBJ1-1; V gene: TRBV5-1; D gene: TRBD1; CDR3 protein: CASSFRQGVNTEAFF; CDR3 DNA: TGCGCCAGCAGCTTTCGACAGGGCGTGAACACTGAAGCTTTCTTT
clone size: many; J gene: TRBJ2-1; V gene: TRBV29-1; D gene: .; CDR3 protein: CSVEEPGEQFF; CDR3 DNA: TGCAGCGTTGAAGAGCCTGGAGAGCAGTTCTTC
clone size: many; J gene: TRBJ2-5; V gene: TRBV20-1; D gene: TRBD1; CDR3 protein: CSAGQGRKTQYF; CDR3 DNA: TGCAGTGCCGGACAGGGGCGGAAGACCCAGTACTTC
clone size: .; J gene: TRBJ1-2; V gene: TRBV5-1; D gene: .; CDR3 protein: CASSLAPGYGYTF; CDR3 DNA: TGCGCCAGCAGCTTGGCCCCCGGCTATGGCTACACCTTC
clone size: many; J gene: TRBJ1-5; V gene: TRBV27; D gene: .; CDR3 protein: CASSLGPDFGQPQHF; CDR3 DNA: TGTGCCAGCAGTTTAGGTCCGGACTTCGGTCAGCCCCAGCATTTT
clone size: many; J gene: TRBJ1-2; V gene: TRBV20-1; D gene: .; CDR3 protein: CSARNQDYGYTF; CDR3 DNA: TGCAGTGCTAGGAATCAGGACTATGGCTACACCTTC
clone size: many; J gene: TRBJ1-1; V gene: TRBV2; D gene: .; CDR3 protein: CASQADLNTEAFF; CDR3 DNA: TGTGCCAGCCAGGCAGATTTGAACACTGAAGCTTTCTTT
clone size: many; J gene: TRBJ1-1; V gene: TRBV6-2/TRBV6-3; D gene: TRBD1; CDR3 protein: CASSSPMQGGTRAFF; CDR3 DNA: TGTGCCAGCAGCTCCCCCATGCAGGGGGGAACAAGGGCTTTCTTT
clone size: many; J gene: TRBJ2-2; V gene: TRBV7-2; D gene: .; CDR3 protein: CASSLEGFFNTGELFF; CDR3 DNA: TGTGCCAGCAGCTTAGAGGGATTCTTTAACACCGGGGAGCTGTTTTTT
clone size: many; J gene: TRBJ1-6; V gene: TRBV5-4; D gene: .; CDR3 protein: CASSRQTGGSPLHF; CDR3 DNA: TGTGCCAGCAGCCGTCAAACAGGTGGCTCACCCCTCCACTTT
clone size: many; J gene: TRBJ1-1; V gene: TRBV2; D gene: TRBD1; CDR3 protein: CASRRQGANPTKNTEAFF; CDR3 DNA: TGTGCCAGCAGGAGACAGGGGGCCAACCCAACCAAGAACACTGAAGCTTTCTTT
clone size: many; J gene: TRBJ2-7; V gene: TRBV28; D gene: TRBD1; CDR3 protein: CASSPGQGFYEQYF; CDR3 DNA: TGTGCCAGCAGCCCCGGACAGGGTTTCTACGAGCAGTACTTC
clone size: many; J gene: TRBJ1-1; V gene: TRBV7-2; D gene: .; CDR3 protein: CASSNHGWSTEAFF; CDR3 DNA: TGTGCCAGCAGCAACCATGGATGGAGCACTGAAGCTTTCTTT
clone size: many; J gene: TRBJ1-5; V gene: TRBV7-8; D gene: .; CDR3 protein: CASSASEGINQPQHF; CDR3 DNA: TGTGCCAGCAGCGCCAGCGAAGGAATCAATCAGCCCCAGCATTTT
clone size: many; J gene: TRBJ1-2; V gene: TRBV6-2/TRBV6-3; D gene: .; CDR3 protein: CASRTLPTAVYGYTF; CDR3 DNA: TGTGCCAGCCGCACCCTACCCACAGCTGTCTATGGCTACACCTTC
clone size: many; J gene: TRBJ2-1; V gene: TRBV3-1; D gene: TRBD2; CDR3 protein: CASSRGGSTYNEQFF; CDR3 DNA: TGTGCCAGCAGTCGGGGGGGGTCCACCTACAATGAGCAGTTCTTC
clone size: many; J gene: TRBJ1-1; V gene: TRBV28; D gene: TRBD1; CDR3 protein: CASSEGQPNTEAFF; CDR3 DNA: TGTGCCAGCAGTGAGGGACAGCCGAACACTGAAGCTTTCTTT
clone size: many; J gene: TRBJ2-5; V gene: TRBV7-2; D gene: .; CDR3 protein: CASSWGQGAKETQYF; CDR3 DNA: TGTGCCAGCAGCTGGGGACAAGGCGCCAAAGAGACCCAGTACTTC
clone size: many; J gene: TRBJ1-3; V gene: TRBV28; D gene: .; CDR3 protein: CASSLSGNTIYF; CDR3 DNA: TGTGCCAGCAGTTTATCTGGAAACACCATATATTTT
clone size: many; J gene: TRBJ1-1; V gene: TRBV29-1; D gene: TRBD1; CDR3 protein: CSVGGTGIGRDTEAFF; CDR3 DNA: TGCAGCGTTGGGGGGACAGGGATCGGACGCGACACTGAAGCTTTCTTT
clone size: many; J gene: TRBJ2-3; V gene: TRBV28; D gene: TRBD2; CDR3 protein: CASTSPSGGVKVTQYF; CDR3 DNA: TGTGCCAGCACTTCCCCTAGCGGGGGGGTTAAGGTTACGCAGTATTTT
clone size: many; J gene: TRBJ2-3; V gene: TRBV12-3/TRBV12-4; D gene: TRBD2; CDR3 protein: CASSPGLAHGADTQYF; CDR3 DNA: TGTGCCAGCAGCCCCGGACTAGCCCATGGCGCTGATACGCAGTATTTT
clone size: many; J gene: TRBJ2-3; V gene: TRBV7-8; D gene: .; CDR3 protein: CASTLTRPTDTQYF; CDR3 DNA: TGTGCCAGCACCCTTACTAGGCCCACAGATACGCAGTATTTT
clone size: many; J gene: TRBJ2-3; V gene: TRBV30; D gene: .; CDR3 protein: CAYSRTTDTQYF; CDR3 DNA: TGTGCCTACTCGCGGACCACAGATACGCAGTATTTT
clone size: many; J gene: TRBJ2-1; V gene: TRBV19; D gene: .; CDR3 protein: CASSRGRMMGNEQFF; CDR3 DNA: TGTGCCAGTAGTAGGGGAAGAATGATGGGGAATGAGCAGTTCTTC
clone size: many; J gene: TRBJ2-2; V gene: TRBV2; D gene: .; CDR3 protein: CASSERLTGELFF; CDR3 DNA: TGTGCCAGCAGTGAACGGCTAACCGGGGAGCTGTTTTTT
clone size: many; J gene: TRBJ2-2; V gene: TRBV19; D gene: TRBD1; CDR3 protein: CASSITGTGGTGELFF; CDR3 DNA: TGTGCCAGTAGCATCACCGGGACAGGGGGCACCGGGGAGCTGTTTTTT
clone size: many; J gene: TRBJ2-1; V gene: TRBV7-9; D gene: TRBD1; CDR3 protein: CASSMDRGNEQFF; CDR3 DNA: TGTGCCAGCAGCATGGACAGGGGCAATGAGCAGTTCTTC
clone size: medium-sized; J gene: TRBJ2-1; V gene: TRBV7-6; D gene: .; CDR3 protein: CASSLTVSSYNEQFF; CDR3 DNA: TGTGCCAGCAGTTTGACCGTGAGCTCCTACAATGAGCAGTTCTTC
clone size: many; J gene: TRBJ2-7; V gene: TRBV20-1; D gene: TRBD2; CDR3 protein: CSARIAGGSYEQYF; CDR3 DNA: TGCAGTGCTAGGATAGCGGGGGGGTCCTACGAGCAGTACTTC
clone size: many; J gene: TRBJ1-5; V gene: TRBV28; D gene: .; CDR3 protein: CASSRTDASNQPQHF; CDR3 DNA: TGTGCCAGCAGTCGGACTGATGCTAGCAATCAGCCCCAGCATTTT
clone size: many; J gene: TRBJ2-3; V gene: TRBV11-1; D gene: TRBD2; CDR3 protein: CASSLAQRGRRDTQYF; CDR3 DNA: TGTGCCAGCAGCTTAGCCCAGCGGGGCCGGCGGGATACGCAGTATTTT
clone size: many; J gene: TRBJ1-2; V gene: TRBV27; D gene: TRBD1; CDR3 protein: CASSTRQGVYGYTF; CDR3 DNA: TGTGCCAGCAGTACTCGACAGGGGGTTTACGGCTACACCTTC
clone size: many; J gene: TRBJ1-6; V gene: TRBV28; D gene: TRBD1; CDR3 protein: CASSSRQGANYNSPLHF; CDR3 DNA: TGTGCCAGCAGTTCGCGCCAGGGGGCTAACTATAATTCACCCCTCCACTTT
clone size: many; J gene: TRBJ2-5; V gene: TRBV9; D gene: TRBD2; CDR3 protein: CASSVTSGGGETQYF; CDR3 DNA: TGTGCCAGCAGCGTCACTAGCGGGGGGGGAGAGACCCAGTACTTC
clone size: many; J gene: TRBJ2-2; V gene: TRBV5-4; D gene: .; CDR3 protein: CASSDGGGTGELFF; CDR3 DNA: TGTGCCAGCAGCGACGGAGGAGGCACCGGGGAGCTGTTTTTT
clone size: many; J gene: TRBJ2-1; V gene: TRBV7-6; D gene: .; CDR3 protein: CASSIEDEQFF; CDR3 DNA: TGTGCCAGCAGTATAGAAGATGAGCAGTTCTTC
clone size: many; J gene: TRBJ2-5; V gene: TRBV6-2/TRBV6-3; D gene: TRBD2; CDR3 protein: CASSRPLAGAQRTQYF; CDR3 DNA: TGTGCCAGCAGTCGCCCGCTAGCGGGGGCGCAGAGGACCCAGTACTTC
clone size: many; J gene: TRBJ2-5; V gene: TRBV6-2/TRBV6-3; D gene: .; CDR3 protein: CASSYGHRRKETQYF; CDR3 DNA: TGTGCCAGCAGTTACGGTCATCGCAGGAAAGAGACCCAGTACTTC
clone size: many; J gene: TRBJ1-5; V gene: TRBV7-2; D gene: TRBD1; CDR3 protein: CASSRTGTGNQPQHF; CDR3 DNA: TGTGCCAGCAGCCGAACCGGGACAGGGAACCAGCCCCAGCATTTT
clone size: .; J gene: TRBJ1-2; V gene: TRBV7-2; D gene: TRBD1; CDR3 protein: CASSLDRGGYTF; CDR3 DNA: TGTGCCAGCAGCTTGGACAGGGGTGGCTACACCTTC
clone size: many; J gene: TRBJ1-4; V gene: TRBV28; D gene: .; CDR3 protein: CASSFSRWGAGEKLFF; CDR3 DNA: TGTGCCAGCAGTTTCAGTCGATGGGGGGCTGGTGAAAAACTGTTTTTT
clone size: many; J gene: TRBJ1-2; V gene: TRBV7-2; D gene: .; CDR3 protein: CASSSEDLANYGYTF; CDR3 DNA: TGTGCCAGCAGCTCCGAGGACCTAGCTAACTATGGCTACACCTTC
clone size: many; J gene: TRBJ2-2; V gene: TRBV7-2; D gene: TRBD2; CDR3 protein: CASSLLAGGFTGELFF; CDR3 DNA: TGTGCCAGCAGCTTACTAGCGGGGGGTTTCACCGGGGAGCTGTTTTTT
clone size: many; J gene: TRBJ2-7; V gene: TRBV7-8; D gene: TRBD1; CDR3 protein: CASSSMGDRHYEQYF; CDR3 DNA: TGTGCCAGCAGCTCCATGGGGGACAGACACTACGAGCAGTACTTC